One and the same sample provided the 20 T cell receptor beta chains below, sequenced in a study of blood T cells in healthy people across ages. It was with a sample-barcoded 5' primer and a J-beta primer mix that a second PCR of about 6 to 12 cycles was run. TCRdb fed the 5' RACE reads into MiXCR, producing one record per CDR3 protein. The sample carries hundreds of thousands of distinct CDR3 sequences, over 20% recorded once. Sequencing was carried out using blood. The receptors were gathered from a man between 65 and 85 years old in good health.

This clonotype occurred a few times. J is TRBJ2-7 and V is TRBV3-1; D is uncertain. Germline assignment: CDR1 LGHDT and CDR2 YNNKEL (reference sequence). V was shortened by 4 bases and J by 1 base, with 17 bases between the two germline ends. This CDR3 region has 16 residues. The CDR3 here is CASSLGLSARSYEQYF. The DNA of the CDR3 is TGTGCCAGCAGCCTAGGTCTGAGCGCGCGATCCTACGAGCAGTACTTC.

This clonotype was found once. The chain is built from TRBV7-6 and TRBJ2-5; 9 nucleotides align to TRBD2. The J call is doubtful: the DNA matches TRBJ2-7 better. Germline values: CDR1 SGHVS, CDR2 FNYEAQ. The CDR3 totals 15 residues. Here the CDR3 DNA reads TGTGCCAGCAGTCGAGGACTAGCGACCTCCTACGAGCAGTACTTC. This encodes CASSRGLATSYEQYF.

In the case of this clonotype: One end of the junction varies from germline; a read error may be responsible. This chain joins TRBV6-5 and TRBJ1-2; D gene uncertain. CDR3 length: 13 amino acids. From germline, CDR1 is MNHEY and CDR2 SVGAGI. The CDR3 here is CASKRTYSYGYIF. The CDR3 DNA sequence: TGTGCCAGCAAAAGGACCTATTCCTATGGCTACATCTTC.

This clonotype was detected many times. The chain recombines TRBV28 with TRBJ2-5; D possibly matches TRBD1 or TRBD2 (5 bases each). There are 13 residues in the CDR3. Germline-derived CDR1 and CDR2 are MDHEN and SYDVKM. The CDR3 reads CASCEGRGETQYF. The CDR3 coding sequence is TGTGCAAGCTGCGAGGGGCGAGGAGAGACCCAGTACTTC. Drawing the rest from reference TRBV28 and TRBJ2-5, the complete variable domain is DVKVTQSSRYLVKRTGEKVFLECVQDMDHENMFWYRQDPGLGLRLIYFSYDVKMKEKGDIPEGYSVSREKKERFSLILESASTNQTSMYLCASCEGRGETQYFGPGTRLLVL.

In its sample, this clonotype was seen a few times. The rearrangement links TRBV9 to TRBJ2-7; 8 bases are shared with TRBD2. CDR1 and CDR2 from the germline V gene are SGDLS and YYNGEE. The V and J ends lost 0 bases and 3 bases, in that order; junction bases with no gene match: 5. The CDR3 is 15 amino acids. This CDR3 is CASSVDGRAIYEQYF. Written as DNA, the CDR3 is TGTGCCAGCAGCGTAGACGGGAGGGCCATCTACGAGCAGTACTTC.

Of note for this clonotype: One junction end disagrees with the germline gene, perhaps due to a read error. CDR3 amino acids: CAGSQAPASGSFQETQYF. For the CDR3, the DNA is TGTGCCGGCAGCCAAGCTCCGGCTAGCGGGAGCTTTCAAGAGACCCAGTACTTC. The gene calls are TRBV4-2 and TRBJ2-5; TRBD2 matches at 10 bases. CDR1 and CDR2 (germline): LGHNA, YNFKEQ. The CDR3 length is 18 residues.

The chain has TRBV20-1 and TRBJ2-5, with D possibly TRBD2 on 6 matching bases. The closer fit of TRBJ2-1 to the DNA end suggests the J call may be wrong. Germline V gene sequence: CDR1 DFQATT, CDR2 SNEGSKA (reference sequence). This CDR3 has 13 amino acids. The CDR3 DNA follows: TGCAGTGCTATCAGCGGGCACTACAATGAGCAGTTCTTC. Its protein is CSAISGHYNEQFF.

This clonotype has just a few counts. The chain joins TRBV5-1 to TRBJ2-7; no clear D. The germline V gene has CDR1 SGHRS and CDR2 YFSETQ. V lost 0 bases, J lost 0 bases, and 16 bases lay in between. The CDR3 spans 17 residues. The DNA of the CDR3 is TGCGCCAGCAGCTTGGGTTTCTTGGGCGTCGACTCCTACGAGCAGTACTTC. Translation gives CASSLGFLGVDSYEQYF.

The chain uses TRBV20-1 and TRBJ1-1, with unresolved D. There are 13 residues in the CDR3. Between the trimmed V and J ends, which lost 5 bases and 3 bases, there was a span of 13 bases. Germline lookup yields CDR1 DFQATT and CDR2 SNEGSKA (reference sequence). As DNA, the CDR3 is TGCAGTGCTGGGCGCGGGGTCGACACTGAAGCTTTCTTT. This gives the protein CSAGRGVDTEAFF.

This rearrangement joins TRBV28 to TRBJ2-1; D is unresolved. The CDR3 consists of 12 residues. From germline, CDR1 is MDHEN and CDR2 SYDVKM. V gave up 5 bases and J gave up 8 bases, with 10 bases separating them. CDR3: CASSISRDEQFF. Here the CDR3 DNA reads TGTGCCAGCAGTATCAGCCGTGATGAGCAGTTCTTC.

This rearrangement joins TRBV7-2 to TRBJ2-5, with TRBD2 matching 8 bases. The V segment lost 5 bases and the J segment 5 bases; nucleotides outside the gene matches: 10. CDR1 and CDR2 from the germline V gene are SGHTA and FQGNSA. The CDR3 runs to 15 residues. The CDR3 protein is CASSPGGGSHETQYF. In nucleotides, the CDR3 is TGTGCCAGCAGCCCAGGCGGGGGGAGTCACGAGACCCAGTACTTC.

In its sample, this clonotype was seen a few times. The J gene is TRBJ2-7, the V gene TRBV7-3; D is unresolved. This CDR3 contains 10 residues. The V and J ends lost 6 bases and 5 bases respectively, with 5 bases between them. Germline CDR1 is SGHTA and CDR2 is FQGTGA. CDR3 protein: CASSGDEQYF. The CDR3 coding sequence is TGTGCCAGCAGTGGGGACGAGCAGTACTTC.

This clonotype was detected only a few times. The V gene is TRBV7-9, the J gene TRBJ2-3; 9 bases agree with TRBD1. Trimming removed 4 bases from V and 6 bases from J; junction bases left unmatched: 11. The germline V gene has CDR1 SEHNR and CDR2 FQNEAQ (reference sequence). CDR3 length: 16 residues. The DNA for the CDR3 is TGTGCCAGCAGCTCCTGGGTGGGACAGGGTCTGGATACGCAGTATTTT. Translating it yields CASSSWVGQGLDTQYF.

This clonotype has just a few counts. J is TRBJ2-5 and V is TRBV5-1, with TRBD2 matching over 7 bases. The ends lost 5 bases at V and 2 bases at J; junction bases unmatched: 6. From germline, CDR1 is SGHRS and CDR2 YFSETQ. This CDR3 region has 14 residues. The CDR3 loop reads CASRFRGDQETQYF. The CDR3 DNA sequence: TGCGCCAGCAGATTTCGGGGGGATCAAGAGACCCAGTACTTC.

This clonotype was detected only a few times. The CDR3 is CSARTSGSRPYEQYF. The CDR3, as DNA: TGCAGTGCAAGGACTAGCGGGAGTAGGCCCTACGAGCAGTACTTC. V is TRBV20-1 and J is TRBJ2-1; 13 nucleotides agree with TRBD2. The DNA end lines up better with TRBJ2-7; the J call may be wrong. This CDR3 has 15 residues. In germline, CDR1 is DFQATT, CDR2 SNEGSKA (reference sequence).

V usage is TRBV10-3 and J usage is TRBJ1-5; tentatively, D is TRBD1 (5 bases). From germline, CDR1 is ENHRY and CDR2 SYGVKD. V lost 8 bases and J lost 2, with 13 bases in between. This CDR3 has 14 amino acids. For the CDR3, the DNA is TGTGCCATCGCGGCCGACAGAGGCAATCAGCCCCAGCATTTT. It translates to CAIAADRGNQPQHF.

This clonotype was detected only a few times. CDR3 in amino acids: CSVDSSAGAGEQFF. For the CDR3, the DNA is TGCAGCGTTGATTCTAGCGCTGGAGCAGGTGAGCAGTTCTTC. This sequence joins TRBV29-1 and TRBJ2-7; the D gene is possibly TRBD2 (6 bases). The DNA matches TRBJ2-1 better at its end, which makes the J call doubtful. CDR3 length: 14 residues. Germline V gives CDR1 SQVTM, CDR2 ANQGSEA.

This clonotype was seen ten or more times. The rearrangement links TRBV3-1 to TRBJ2-5; D unresolved. The CDR3 sequence is 14 residues long. The V end lost 3 bases, the J end lost 1 base, and 9 bases lay between the germline ends. The V gene's germline CDR1 is LGHDT and CDR2 YNNKEL (reference sequence). The CDR3 protein is CASSHRTGQETQYF. CDR3 in DNA: TGTGCCAGCAGCCACCGGACGGGCCAAGAGACCCAGTACTTC.

V gene TRBV5-1 combines with J gene TRBJ2-2; either TRBD1 or TRBD2 may supply D (6 bases each). The length of the CDR3 is 16 residues. V was pared by 5 bases and J by 3 bases, with 17 bases between. The germline V gene encodes CDR1 SGHRS and CDR2 YFSETQ. The CDR3 reads CASRDGGGGYTGELFF. CDR3 in DNA: TGCGCCAGCAGGGACGGAGGGGGAGGCTACACCGGGGAGCTGTTTTTT.

The rearrangement uses TRBV28 and TRBJ1-4; TRBD1 matches at 7 bases. Germline CDR1 MDHEN, CDR2 SYDVKM. This CDR3 is built from 17 residues. V dropped 2 bases and J dropped 2; count of bases not matched to a gene: 8. The CDR3 sequence is CASSLGQGGLTNEKLFF. The CDR3, as DNA: TGTGCCAGCAGTTTAGGTCAAGGGGGCCTCACTAATGAAAAACTGTTTTTT.